These 18 T cell receptor beta chains originate from one sample sequenced in a study of Graves' ophthalmopathy and Graves' hyperthyroidism (dated by TCRdb to between 2017 and 2018). Sequencer: Illumina HiSeq 2000. For repertoire sequencing, TCR beta CDR3 regions were amplified from RNA transcripts. The first round was an RT-PCR using HTBI primers with the Qiagen OneStep RT-PCR kit, and this first round was followed by a second-round multiplex PCR, then size selection and purification. In TCRdb, the public reads were trimmed at Q25 with fastp and aligned with MiXCR, with productive beta chains retained. Rows matching on CDR3 protein sequence are summarized as one entry with the most common DNA and genes. This sample has a few hundred thousand distinct CDR3 sequences in its table, and roughly 18% of those were observed once. 1.6% of the sample belongs to the ten largest clones. The material sequenced was peripheral blood. Every receptor here comes from a woman younger than 30 with Graves' ophthalmopathy. Donor details come from another sample of the same person, matched by shared clones.

There are many counts of this clonotype. The chain combines TRBV7-2 with TRBJ2-5; 9 nucleotides line up with TRBD1. J lost 1 base, V lost 5 bases, and 5 bases had no gene match. Germline V gives CDR1 SGHTA, CDR2 FQGNSA. The CDR3 length is 15 residues. The CDR3 is CASSVPGQGQETQYF. The CDR3 bases are TGTGCCAGCAGCGTACCGGGACAGGGCCAAGAGACCCAGTACTTC.

At least ten counts were recorded for this clonotype. CDR3 residues: CASSGRQGEDQPQHF. In DNA, the CDR3 is TGTGCCAGCAGTGGCCGACAGGGGGAAGATCAGCCCCAGCATTTT. This sequence joins TRBV12-3 or TRBV12-4 and TRBJ1-5; TRBD1 matches at 9 bases. V dropped 5 bases and J dropped 5; count of bases not matched to a gene: 7. This CDR3 has 15 amino acids.

This clonotype was observed many times. The chain links TRBV7-3 to TRBJ2-7; no definite D call. The germline V and J ends were trimmed by 5 bases and 6 bases, with 14 bases remaining between them. The CDR3 sequence is 13 residues long. Germline lookup yields CDR1 SGHTA and CDR2 FQGTGA. CDR3 nucleotide sequence: TGTGCCAGCAGCCCCCGGGCCACGGGCGAGCAGTACTTC. Its protein is CASSPRATGEQYF.

This clonotype was picked up many times. The chain links TRBV11-3 to TRBJ1-3; D uncertain. Germline V gene data show CDR1 as SGHNT and CDR2 as YENEEA. The CDR3 extends over 13 amino acids. V was pared by 5 bases and J by 2 bases, with 7 bases between. CDR3 DNA sequence: TGTGCCAGCAGCCCCCACGCTGGAAACACCATATATTTT. Its translation is CASSPHAGNTIYF.

This clonotype was observed at least ten times. The chain couples TRBV27 to TRBJ1-2; D remains ambiguous. V lost 10 bases and J lost 9, with 21 bases in between. Germline V gene lookup returns CDR1 MNHEY and CDR2 SMNVEV (reference sequence). The CDR3 sequence is 13 residues long. In DNA, the CDR3 is TGTGCCACAGGTTTGGTAGGCCCAGCGCGCTACACCTTC. Residues: CATGLVGPARYTF.

This clonotype was counted many times. Being one base from a much bigger clone, this may be a read error. The J gene is TRBJ2-7, the V gene TRBV7-9; D gene uncertain. Trimming removed 1 base at V and 6 bases at J, with 4 bases between. The CDR3 consists of 11 residues. Germline V lookup: CDR1 SEHNR, CDR2 FQNEAQ (reference sequence). The CDR3 here is CASSLESEQYF. CDR3 nucleotides: TGTGCCAGCAGCTTAGAATCCGAGCAGTACTTC.

This clonotype was detected ten times or more. V gene TRBV27 combines with J gene TRBJ2-7, with 10 bases identical to TRBD2. This CDR3 has 15 amino acids. The trim removed 3 bases at V and 3 bases at J, leaving 5 bases unmatched. The germline V gene encodes CDR1 MNHEY and CDR2 SMNVEV (reference sequence). CDR3: CASSLALAGDYEQYF. The CDR3 DNA sequence: TGTGCCAGCAGTTTGGCCCTAGCGGGGGACTACGAGCAGTACTTC.

With respect to this clonotype: A much larger clone is a single base away; this may be a read error. J is TRBJ2-5 and V is TRBV18; TRBD1 agrees at 8 bases. Germline V gene data show CDR1 as KGHSH and CDR2 as LQKENI. This CDR3 has 17 amino acids. CDR3: CAGSPRTGRTRQETQYF. The CDR3 bases are TGTGCCGGCTCACCAAGGACAGGGAGGACTCGCCAAGAGACCCAGTACTTC. Looking up the rest from reference TRBV18 and TRBJ2-5 gives the full variable domain: NAGVMQNPRHLVRRRGQEARLRCSPMKGHSHVYWYRQLPEEGLKFMVYLQKENIIDESGMPKERFSAEFPKEGPSILRIQQVVRGDSAAYFCAGSPRTGRTRQETQYFGPGTRLLVL.

This chain links TRBV7-2 with TRBJ2-2; no clear D gene. Germline values: CDR1 SGHTA, CDR2 FQGNSA. There are 13 residues in the CDR3. Between the trimmed V and J ends, which lost 5 bases and 8 bases, there was a span of 12 bases. CDR3 region: CASSPSGSGELFF. CDR3 bases: TGTGCCAGCAGCCCCAGTGGTTCGGGGGAGCTGTTTTTT.

The V and J genes are TRBV29-1 and TRBJ1-1; D is unclear. The CDR3 is 13 residues long. Trimming stripped 6 bases from V and 1 base from J, with 12 bases between. The germline CDR1 and CDR2 sequences are SQVTM and ANQGSEA. The DNA for the CDR3 is TGCAGCGTGACCGCAACAGCGAACACTGAAGCTTTCTTT. It specifies CSVTATANTEAFF. Complete variable domain (other parts from reference TRBV29-1 and TRBJ1-1): SAVISQKPSRDICQRGTSLTIQCQVDSQVTMMFWYRQQPGQSLTLIATANQGSEATYESGFVIDKFPISRPNLTFSTLTVSNMSPEDSSIYLCSVTATANTEAFFGQGTRLTVV.

This clonotype was seen at least ten times. The chain couples TRBV9 to TRBJ1-1, with TRBD1 matching 10 bases. The CDR3 contains 16 residues. Per the germline V gene, CDR1 is SGDLS and CDR2 is YYNGEE. The trim removed 3 bases at V and 1 base at J, leaving 6 bases unmatched. CDR3 sequence reads: CASSATDRGENTEAFF. The DNA of the CDR3 is TGTGCCAGCAGCGCGACGGACAGGGGGGAGAACACTGAAGCTTTCTTT.

This clonotype showed up many times. The rearrangement uses TRBV20-1 and TRBJ1-1; 9 positions match TRBD1. Germline-derived CDR1 and CDR2 are DFQATT and SNEGSKA (reference sequence). After removal of 7 bases from V and 6 bases from J, the junction contained 6 bases not matched to a gene. This CDR3 region has 12 residues. CDR3 bases: TGCAGTGTCCCGGGACAGGGACCTGAAGCTTTCTTT. It specifies CSVPGQGPEAFF.

In this sample, this clonotype turned up many times. The genes are TRBV29-1 and TRBJ1-2, with D possibly being TRBD1 (6 bases). Looked up from germline, CDR1 is SQVTM and CDR2 is ANQGSEA. This CDR3 comprises 14 residues. V was trimmed by 3 bases and J by 8 bases, leaving 19 bases between them. CDR3 bases: TGCAGCGTTGAGCGGGGGGCAGGGGTTCGGGGCTACACCTTC. This translates into CSVERGAGVRGYTF. The whole variable domain, filled in from reference TRBV29-1 and TRBJ1-2, reads SAVISQKPSRDICQRGTSLTIQCQVDSQVTMMFWYRQQPGQSLTLIATANQGSEATYESGFVIDKFPISRPNLTFSTLTVSNMSPEDSSIYLCSVERGAGVRGYTFGSGTRLTVV.

This clonotype was seen repeatedly, ten times or more. The chain employs TRBV7-2 and TRBJ1-2, with D unclear. V gave up 8 bases and J gave up 3 bases, with 13 bases separating them. Germline CDR1 reads SGHTA; CDR2 reads FQGNSA. This CDR3 has 13 residues. CDR3 residues: CASQAWRDYGYTF. The DNA for the CDR3 is TGTGCCAGCCAGGCCTGGAGGGACTATGGCTACACCTTC.

At least ten counts were recorded for this clonotype. A single base separates this from a much larger clone, so it may be a read error. The chain uses TRBV27 and TRBJ1-2; tentatively, D is TRBD1 (5 bases). The CDR3 runs to 15 residues. With 8 bases removed from V and 4 bases from J, the gap between germline ends came to 20 bases. In germline, CDR1 is MNHEY, CDR2 SMNVEV (reference sequence). This CDR3 reads CASGVSGTWGYGYTF. The CDR3 coding sequence is TGTGCCAGCGGTGTGTCAGGGACCTGGGGCTATGGCTACACCTTC.

Many counts were recorded for this clonotype. In nucleotides, the CDR3 is TGTGCCAGCAGTCCGCCGGGACAGGACAACTATGGCTACACCTTC. This sequence encodes CASSPPGQDNYGYTF. The genes are TRBV7-2 and TRBJ1-2; 8 nucleotides line up with TRBD1. Germline-derived CDR1 and CDR2 are SGHTA and FQGNSA. The CDR3 is 15 amino acids. V dropped 6 bases and J dropped 2; count of bases not matched to a gene: 8.

Ten or more counts support this clonotype. The chain uses TRBV11-3 and TRBJ1-1; D unresolved. Trimming took off 2 bases at V and 5 bases at J, with 15 bases between the two ends. Germline V lookup: CDR1 SGHNT, CDR2 YENEEA. The CDR3 length is 15 residues. Here the CDR3 DNA reads TGTGCCAGCAGCTTATGGACCCACCGCAGGACTGAAGCTTTCTTT. Translation gives CASSLWTHRRTEAFF.

This clonotype was seen ten or more times. In DNA, the CDR3 is TGTGCCTGGAACTTCGGGGGTTTGGGCTACGAGCAGTACTTC. Encoded protein: CAWNFGGLGYEQYF. This chain joins TRBV30 and TRBJ2-7, with a possible D match to TRBD2 (6 bases). Trimming removed 4 bases at V and 3 bases at J, with 16 bases between. This CDR3 has 14 amino acids. Germline V gene data show CDR1 as GTSNPN and CDR2 as SVGIG (reference sequence).